Sequencing of this TCR beta chain was carried out in a study of identifying expanded T cells in peripheral blood. For this clone: No antigen is known for it.

Study results and limitations: Clone count variance between roughly 2-week samples rose with total template count.

The germline V gene has CDR1 SGHRS and CDR2 YFSETQ. CDR3 size: 17 residues. Germline trimming cut 3 bases from V and 7 bases from J; bases unmatched to any gene: 13. Clones were read by immunoSEQ multiplex PCR, and TCRdb kept only the in-frame ones, dropping some. This repertoire shows about 130,000 clones, 80% to 90% found once; its top ten account for 7% to 10%. This TCR was sampled from a person aged 18 to 75 in good health. The sequenced sample consisted of blood. The chain links TRBV5-1 to TRBJ2-5; TRBD2 matches 12 bases. CDR3 DNA: TGCGCCAGCAGCTCGGGACGACTAGCGGGAGCCGTGGTGACCCAGTACTTC. Residues: CASSSGRLAGAVVTQYF.